The 2 T cell receptor beta chains presented below share a single source sample, sequenced in a study of Graves' ophthalmopathy and Graves' hyperthyroidism. TCR beta CDR3 regions were amplified from RNA transcripts. A first-round RT-PCR used HTBI primers, followed by a second-round multiplex PCR. A single record per CDR3 protein comes from TCRdb applying MiXCR to the multiplex PCR reads. The sample records tens of thousands of distinct CDR3 sequences, around half being singletons. Sequencing was done on a sample of peripheral blood. These receptors were collected from an adult man with Graves' ophthalmopathy.

This clonotype was counted once. The chain is built from TRBV29-1 and TRBJ2-5; possibly TRBD1 or TRBD2 for D (5 bases each). This CDR3 region has 14 residues. Germline V gene lookup returns CDR1 SQVTM and CDR2 ANQGSEA. Trimming pared 4 bases from V and 2 bases from J, leaving 14 bases between. The CDR3: CSVGTYEGQETQYF. As DNA, the CDR3 is TGCAGCGTTGGGACATATGAGGGGCAAGAGACCCAGTACTTC.

This chain uses TRBV7-9 with TRBJ2-3; 11 bases line up with TRBD2. The V gene end was trimmed by 5 bases and the J gene end by 2 bases; junction bases not matched to a gene: 3. Germline V lookup: CDR1 SEHNR, CDR2 FQNEAQ (reference sequence). This CDR3 has 15 residues. DNA of the CDR3: TGTGCCAGCAGCCCGGGACTAGCGGACACAGATACGCAGTATTTT. Protein: CASSPGLADTDTQYF.